Listed here are 8 T cell receptor beta chains from one sample, sequenced in a study of a mutant IDH1 vaccine in newly diagnosed glioma. Time point indicated: week 35, safety follow-up. With topical imiquimod, each dose of the vaccine consisted of 300 ug of mutant IDH1 20-mer peptide. Only in-frame clones appear in the TCRdb table, and some are missing; sequencing was by immunoSEQ multiplex PCR. The sample lists more than 35,000 clones; about 86% were seen once. Their target antigens are unknown. The sample in question was PBMCs, obtained from a glioma patient whose treatment included an IDH1 peptide vaccine. The receptors were gathered from a woman aged 40-49 years with glioma. Some clones in this sample may be carry-over from other donors' samples.

The chain is built from TRBV27 and TRBJ2-3; TRBD2 matches 8 bases. The CDR3 has 13 residues. The V gene's germline CDR1 is MNHEY and CDR2 SMNVEV (reference sequence). J was trimmed by 11 bases and V by 0 bases; bases with no gene match: 4. As DNA, the CDR3 is TGTGCCAGCAGTTTATCTGCACTAGCGGTGCAGTATTTT. Protein: CASSLSALAVQYF.

The chain links TRBV2 to TRBJ1-1; D may be TRBD1 (5 bases). The CDR3 length is 15 residues. V was clipped by 5 bases and J by 8 bases, with 21 bases between them. CDR1 and CDR2 from the germline V gene are SNHLY and FYNNEI. The CDR3 sequence is CASSTGTQPTTEAFF. The DNA for the CDR3 is TGTGCCAGCAGTACCGGGACTCAACCAACCACAGAAGCTTTCTTT.

The chain is built from TRBV29-1 and TRBJ2-3; no reliable D call. Trimming cost V 6 bases and J 2 bases, with 9 bases left between them. Per the germline V gene, CDR1 is SQVTM and CDR2 is ANQGSEA. This CDR3 has 12 residues. The CDR3 DNA reads as TGCAGCGTGGCCCCGGACACAGATACGCAGTATTTT. Translating gives CSVAPDTDTQYF.

This rearrangement joins TRBV5-1 to TRBJ2-3; D gene ambiguous. The CDR3 totals 14 residues. V gave up 5 bases and J gave up 9 bases, with 19 bases separating them. Germline V gene lookup returns CDR1 SGHRS and CDR2 YFSETQ. The CDR3 region is CASRGLAPIVTQYF. As DNA, the CDR3 is TGCGCCAGCAGGGGGTTGGCTCCTATTGTCACGCAGTATTTT.

The chain uses TRBV4-3 and TRBJ1-4; weak D call: TRBD1 (5 bases). Between the trimmed V and J ends, which lost 0 bases and 0 bases, there was a span of 11 bases. Germline V CDR1 and CDR2: LGHNA, YSLEER. The CDR3 is 17 amino acids. CDR3 nucleotide sequence: TGCGCCAGCAGCCAAGAAATGGACACGACAACTAATGAAAAACTGTTTTTT. Translated, it gives CASSQEMDTTTNEKLFF.

This chain uses TRBV5-1 with TRBJ2-7; TRBD2 matches 12 bases. Germline V gene data show CDR1 as SGHRS and CDR2 as YFSETQ. V was pared by 4 bases and J by 7 bases, with 6 bases of the junction left unmatched. This CDR3 has 14 amino acids. CDR3 sequence reads: CASSRLAGESEQYF. The CDR3 DNA is TGCGCCAGCAGCCGACTAGCGGGAGAGAGTGAGCAGTACTTC. Full variable domain (remainder filled in from reference TRBV5-1 and TRBJ2-7): KAGVTQTPRYLIKTRGQQVTLSCSPISGHRSVSWYQQTPGQGLQFLFEYFSETQRNKGNFPGRFSGRQFSNSRSEMNVSTLELGDSALYLCASSRLAGESEQYFGPGTRLTVT.

The CDR3: CASTGLAGAGELFF. CDR3 DNA: TGTGCCAGCACGGGACTAGCGGGAGCCGGGGAGCTGTTTTTT. The chain is built from TRBV28 and TRBJ2-2, with 14 nucleotides matching TRBD2. V lost 7 bases, J lost 6 bases, and 1 base stayed unmatched. The CDR3 totals 14 residues. Germline loops: CDR1 MDHEN, CDR2 SYDVKM.

The chain couples TRBV14 to TRBJ2-3, with D unresolved. CDR3 size: 13 residues. V was trimmed by 0 bases and J by 4 bases, leaving 5 bases between them. Germline V CDR1 and CDR2: SGHDN, FVKESK. CDR3 sequence reads: CASSQDLSDTQYF. CDR3 coding DNA: TGTGCCAGCAGCCAAGATTTGTCAGATACGCAGTATTTT.